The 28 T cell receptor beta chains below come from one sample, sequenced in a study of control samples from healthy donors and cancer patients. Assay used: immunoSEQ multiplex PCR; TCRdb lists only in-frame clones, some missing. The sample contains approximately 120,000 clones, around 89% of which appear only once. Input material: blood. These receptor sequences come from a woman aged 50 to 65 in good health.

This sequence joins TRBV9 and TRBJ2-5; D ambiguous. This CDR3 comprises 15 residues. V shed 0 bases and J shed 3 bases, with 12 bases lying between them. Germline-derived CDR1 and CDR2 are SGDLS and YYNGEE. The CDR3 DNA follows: TGTGCCAGCAGCGTAGAGCCCCGCCCTAAAGAGACCCAGTACTTC. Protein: CASSVEPRPKETQYF.

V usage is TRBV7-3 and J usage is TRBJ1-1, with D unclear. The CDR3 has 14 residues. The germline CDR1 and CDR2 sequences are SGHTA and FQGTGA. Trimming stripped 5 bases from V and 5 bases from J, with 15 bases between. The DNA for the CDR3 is TGTGCCAGCAGCCCTTCTGGAGATATTACTGAAGCTTTCTTT. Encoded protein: CASSPSGDITEAFF.

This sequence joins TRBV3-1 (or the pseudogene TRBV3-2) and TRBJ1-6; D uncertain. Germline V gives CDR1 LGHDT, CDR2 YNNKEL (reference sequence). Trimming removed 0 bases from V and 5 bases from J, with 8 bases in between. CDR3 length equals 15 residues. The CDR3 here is CASSQDPGDNSPLHF. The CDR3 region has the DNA TGTGCCAGCAGCCAAGATCCCGGGGATAATTCACCCCTCCACTTT.

The chain's CDR3 is CASSLRGGLQYEQYV. DNA of the CDR3: TGTGCCAGCAGCCTTCGTGGAGGCCTTCAATACGAGCAGTACGTC. The V and J genes are TRBV7-7 and TRBJ2-7, with TRBD2 as a possible D gene (5 bases). Germline V gene lookup returns CDR1 SSHAT and CDR2 FNYEAQ (reference sequence). V was trimmed by 5 bases and J by 4 bases, leaving 18 bases between them. This CDR3 is 15 amino acids long.

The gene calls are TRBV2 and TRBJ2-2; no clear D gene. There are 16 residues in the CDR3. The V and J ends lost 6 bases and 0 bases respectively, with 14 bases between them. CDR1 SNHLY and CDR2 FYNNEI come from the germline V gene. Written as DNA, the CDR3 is TGTGCCAGCAGAGTGGACCGGTACGCGAACACCGGGGAGCTGTTTTTT. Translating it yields CASRVDRYANTGELFF.

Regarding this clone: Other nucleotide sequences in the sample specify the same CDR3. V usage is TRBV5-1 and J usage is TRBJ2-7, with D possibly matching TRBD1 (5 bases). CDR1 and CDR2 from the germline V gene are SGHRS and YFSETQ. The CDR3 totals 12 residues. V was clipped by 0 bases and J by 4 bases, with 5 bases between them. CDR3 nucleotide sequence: TGCGCCAGCAGCTTGGAGGGGTACGAGCAGTACTTC. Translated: CASSLEGYEQYF. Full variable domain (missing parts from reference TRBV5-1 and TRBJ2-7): KAGVTQTPRYLIKTRGQQVTLSCSPISGHRSVSWYQQTPGQGLQFLFEYFSETQRNKGNFPGRFSGRQFSNSRSEMNVSTLELGDSALYLCASSLEGYEQYFGPGTRLTVT.

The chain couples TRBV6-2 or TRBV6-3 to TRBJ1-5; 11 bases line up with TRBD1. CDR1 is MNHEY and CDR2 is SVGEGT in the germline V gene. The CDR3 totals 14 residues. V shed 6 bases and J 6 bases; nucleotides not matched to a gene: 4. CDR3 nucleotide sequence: TGTGCCAGCAGCCTGGGACAGGGGGTTCAGCCCCAGCATTTT. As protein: CASSLGQGVQPQHF.

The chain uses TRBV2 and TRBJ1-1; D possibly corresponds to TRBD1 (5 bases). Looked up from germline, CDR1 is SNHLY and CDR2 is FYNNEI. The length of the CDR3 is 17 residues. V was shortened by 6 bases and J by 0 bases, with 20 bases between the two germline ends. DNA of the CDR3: TGTGCCAGCAGAGCCCCCAGGGATGCTCCTATGAACACTGAAGCTTTCTTT. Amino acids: CASRAPRDAPMNTEAFF. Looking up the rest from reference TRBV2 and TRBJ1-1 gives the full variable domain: EPEVTQTPSHQVTQMGQEVILRCVPISNHLYFYWYRQILGQKVEFLVSFYNNEISEKSEIFDDQFSVERPDGSNFTLKIRSTKLEDSAMYFCASRAPRDAPMNTEAFFGQGTRLTVV.

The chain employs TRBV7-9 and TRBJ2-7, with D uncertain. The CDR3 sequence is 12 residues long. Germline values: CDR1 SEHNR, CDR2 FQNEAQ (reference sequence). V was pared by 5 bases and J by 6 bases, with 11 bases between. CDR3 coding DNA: TGTGCCAGCAGCGCCGACATGTCCGAGCAGTACTTC. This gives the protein CASSADMSEQYF.

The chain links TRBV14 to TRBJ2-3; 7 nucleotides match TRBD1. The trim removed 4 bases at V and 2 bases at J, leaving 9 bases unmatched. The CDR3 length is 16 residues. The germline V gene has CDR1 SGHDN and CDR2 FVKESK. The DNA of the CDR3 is TGTGCCAGCAGCCCAGGGTGGGGACAGATCACAGATACGCAGTATTTT. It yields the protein CASSPGWGQITDTQYF.

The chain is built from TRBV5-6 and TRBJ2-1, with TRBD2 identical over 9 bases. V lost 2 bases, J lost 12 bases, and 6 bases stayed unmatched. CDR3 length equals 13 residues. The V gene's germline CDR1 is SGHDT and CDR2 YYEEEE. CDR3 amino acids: CASSFGGGVPQFF. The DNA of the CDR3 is TGTGCCAGCAGCTTTGGCGGGGGGGTTCCGCAGTTCTTC. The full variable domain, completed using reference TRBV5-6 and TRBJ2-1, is DAGVTQSPTHLIKTRGQQVTLRCSPKSGHDTVSWYQQALGQGPQFIFQYYEEEERQRGNFPDRFSGHQFPNYSSELNVNALLLGDSALYLCASSFGGGVPQFFGPGTRLTVL.

DNA for the CDR3: TGTGCCAGCTCACTAGCCGGGTCTAGAGGAGATACGCAGTATTTT. It codes for CASSLAGSRGDTQYF. The chain combines TRBV18 with TRBJ2-3; no reliable D call. Germline loops: CDR1 KGHSH, CDR2 LQKENI. The CDR3 runs 15 residues. V dropped 4 bases and J dropped 5 bases, with 16 bases sitting between them. Together with reference TRBV18 and TRBJ2-3, the CDR3 gives the full variable domain: NAGVMQNPRHLVRRRGQEARLRCSPMKGHSHVYWYRQLPEEGLKFMVYLQKENIIDESGMPKERFSAEFPKEGPSILRIQQVVRGDSAAYFCASSLAGSRGDTQYFGPGTRLTVL.

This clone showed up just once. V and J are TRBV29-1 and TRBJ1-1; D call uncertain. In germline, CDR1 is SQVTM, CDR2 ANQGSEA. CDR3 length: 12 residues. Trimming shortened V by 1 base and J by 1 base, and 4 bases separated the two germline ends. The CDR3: CSVEAENTEAFF. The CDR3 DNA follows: TGCAGCGTTGAAGCAGAGAACACTGAAGCTTTCTTT.

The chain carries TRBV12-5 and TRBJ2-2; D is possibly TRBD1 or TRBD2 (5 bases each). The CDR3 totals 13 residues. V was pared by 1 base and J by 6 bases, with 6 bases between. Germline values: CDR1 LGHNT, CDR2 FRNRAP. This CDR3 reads CASGLGGSGELFF. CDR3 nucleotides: TGTGCTAGTGGTTTGGGGGGGTCCGGGGAGCTGTTTTTT.

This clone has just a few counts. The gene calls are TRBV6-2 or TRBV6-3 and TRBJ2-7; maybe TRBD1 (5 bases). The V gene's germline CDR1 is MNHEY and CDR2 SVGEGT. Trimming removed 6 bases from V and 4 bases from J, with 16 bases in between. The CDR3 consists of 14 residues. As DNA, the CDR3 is TGTGCCAGCAGCGACCAGGACACGGTTTACGAGCAGTACGTC. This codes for CASSDQDTVYEQYV.

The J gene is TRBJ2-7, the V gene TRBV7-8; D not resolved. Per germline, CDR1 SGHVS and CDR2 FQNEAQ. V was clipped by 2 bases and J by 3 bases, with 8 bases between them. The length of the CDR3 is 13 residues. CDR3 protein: CASSLRGNYEQYF. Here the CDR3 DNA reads TGTGCCAGCAGCTTACGCGGAAACTACGAGCAGTACTTC.

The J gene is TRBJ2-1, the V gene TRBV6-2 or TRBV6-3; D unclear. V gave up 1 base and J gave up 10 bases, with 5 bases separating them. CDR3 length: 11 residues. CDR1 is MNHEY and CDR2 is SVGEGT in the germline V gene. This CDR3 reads CASSYLGEQFF. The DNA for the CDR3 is TGTGCCAGCAGTTACTTAGGAGAGCAGTTCTTC.

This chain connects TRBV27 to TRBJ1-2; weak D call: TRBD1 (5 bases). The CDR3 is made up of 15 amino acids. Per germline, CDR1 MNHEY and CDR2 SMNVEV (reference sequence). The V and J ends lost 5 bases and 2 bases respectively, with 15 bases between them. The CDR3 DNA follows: TGTGCCAGCAGTCCGTACGGGGGGTCCAACTATGGCTACACCTTC. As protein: CASSPYGGSNYGYTF.

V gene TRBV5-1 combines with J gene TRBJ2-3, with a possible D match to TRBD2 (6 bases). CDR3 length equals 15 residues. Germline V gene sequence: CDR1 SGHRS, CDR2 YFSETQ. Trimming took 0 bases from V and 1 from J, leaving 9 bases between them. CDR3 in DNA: TGCGCCAGCAGCTTGGACGGGGGACGCACAGATACGCAGTATTTT. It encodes CASSLDGGRTDTQYF.

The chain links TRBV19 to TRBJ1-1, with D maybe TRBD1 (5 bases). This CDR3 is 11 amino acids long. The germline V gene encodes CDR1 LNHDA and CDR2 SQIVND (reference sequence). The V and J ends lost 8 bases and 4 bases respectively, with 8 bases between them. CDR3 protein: CASGRATEAFF. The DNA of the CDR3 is TGTGCCAGTGGCAGGGCCACTGAAGCTTTCTTT.

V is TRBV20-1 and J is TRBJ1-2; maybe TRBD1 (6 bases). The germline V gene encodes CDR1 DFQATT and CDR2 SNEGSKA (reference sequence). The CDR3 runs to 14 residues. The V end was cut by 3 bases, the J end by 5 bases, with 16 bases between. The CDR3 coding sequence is TGCAGTGCTAGTCCCCAACAGGGCTCTTATGGCTACACCTTC. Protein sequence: CSASPQQGSYGYTF.

CDR3 nucleotides: TGCAGCGTGATAAGGGGGTACGAGCAGTACTTC. This encodes CSVIRGYEQYF. The chain links TRBV29-1 to TRBJ2-7; possibly TRBD1 for D (6 bases). The germline V gene encodes CDR1 SQVTM and CDR2 ANQGSEA. With 6 bases removed from V and 4 bases from J, the gap between germline ends came to 10 bases. CDR3 length: 11 residues.

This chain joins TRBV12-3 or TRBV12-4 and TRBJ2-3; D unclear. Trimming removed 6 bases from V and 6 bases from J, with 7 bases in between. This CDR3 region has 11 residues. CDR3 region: CASSLFDTQYF. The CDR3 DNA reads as TGTGCCAGCAGCCTATTTGATACGCAGTATTTT.

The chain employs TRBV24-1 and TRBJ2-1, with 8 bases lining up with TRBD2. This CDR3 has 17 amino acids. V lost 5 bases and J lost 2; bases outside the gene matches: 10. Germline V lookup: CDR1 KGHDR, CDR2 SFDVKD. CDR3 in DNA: TGTGCCACCAGTGGCCGACTTAGCGGGACTACCTACAATGAGCAGTTCTTC. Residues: CATSGRLSGTTYNEQFF.

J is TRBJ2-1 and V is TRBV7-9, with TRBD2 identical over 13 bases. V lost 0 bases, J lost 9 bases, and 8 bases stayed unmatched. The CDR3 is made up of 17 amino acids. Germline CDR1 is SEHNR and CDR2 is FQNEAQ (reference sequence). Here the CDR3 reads CASSLAPGLAGRGEQFF. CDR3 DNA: TGTGCCAGCAGCTTAGCGCCGGGACTAGCGGGGAGGGGTGAGCAGTTCTTC.

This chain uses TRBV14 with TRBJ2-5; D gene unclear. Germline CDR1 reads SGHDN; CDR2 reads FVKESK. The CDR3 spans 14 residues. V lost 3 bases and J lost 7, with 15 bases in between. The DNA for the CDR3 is TGTGCCAGCAGCCAGCCTTGGGCCCCTAGGACCCAGTACTTC. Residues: CASSQPWAPRTQYF.

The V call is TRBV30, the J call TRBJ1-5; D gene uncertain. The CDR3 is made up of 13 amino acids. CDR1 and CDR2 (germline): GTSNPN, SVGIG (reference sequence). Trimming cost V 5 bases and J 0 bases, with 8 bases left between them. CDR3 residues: CAWETGSNQPQHF. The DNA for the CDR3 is TGTGCCTGGGAGACGGGTAGCAATCAGCCCCAGCATTTT. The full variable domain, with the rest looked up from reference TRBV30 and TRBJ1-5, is SQTIHQWPATLVQPVGSPLSLECTVEGTSNPNLYWYRQAAGRGLQLLFYSVGIGQISSEVPQNLSASRPQDRQFILSSKKLLLSDSGFYLCAWETGSNQPQHFGDGTRLSIL.

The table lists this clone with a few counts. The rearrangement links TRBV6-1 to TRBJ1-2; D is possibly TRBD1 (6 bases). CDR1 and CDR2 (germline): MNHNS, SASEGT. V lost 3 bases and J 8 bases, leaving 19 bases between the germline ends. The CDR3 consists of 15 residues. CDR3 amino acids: CASSDSQGRFSGYTF. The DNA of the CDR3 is TGTGCCAGCAGTGATTCACAGGGAAGGTTTAGCGGCTACACCTTC.